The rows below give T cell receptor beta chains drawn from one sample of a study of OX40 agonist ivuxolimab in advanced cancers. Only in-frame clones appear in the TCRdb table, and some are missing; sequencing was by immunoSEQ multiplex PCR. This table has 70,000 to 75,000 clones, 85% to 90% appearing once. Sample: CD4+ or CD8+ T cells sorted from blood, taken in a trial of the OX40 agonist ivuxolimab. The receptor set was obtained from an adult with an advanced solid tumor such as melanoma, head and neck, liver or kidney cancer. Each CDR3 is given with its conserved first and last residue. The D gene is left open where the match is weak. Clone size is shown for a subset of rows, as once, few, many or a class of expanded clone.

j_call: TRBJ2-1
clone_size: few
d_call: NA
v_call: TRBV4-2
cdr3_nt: TGTGCCAGCAGCCAAGATTCCAGGAGCTCCTACAATGAGCAGTTCTTC
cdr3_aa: CASSQDSRSSYNEQFF

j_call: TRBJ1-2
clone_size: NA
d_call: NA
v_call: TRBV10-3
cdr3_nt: TGTGCCAGTTCCCCGGGTGGCTATGGCTACACCTTC
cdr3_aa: CASSPGGYGYTF

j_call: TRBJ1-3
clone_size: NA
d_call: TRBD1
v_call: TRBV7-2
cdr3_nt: TGTGCCAGCAGCCCCAGGACAGGGGGAAACACCATATATTTT
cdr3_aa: CASSPRTGGNTIYF

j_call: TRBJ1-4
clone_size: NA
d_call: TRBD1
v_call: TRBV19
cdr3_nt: TGTGCCAGTAGTATGGGACAGGGAGTGGAAAAACTGTTTTTT
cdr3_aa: CASSMGQGVEKLFF

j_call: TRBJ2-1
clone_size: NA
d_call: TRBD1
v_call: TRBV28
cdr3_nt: TGTGCCAGCAGTTTTCGGGGGACAGGGGTAAATGAGCAGTTCTTC
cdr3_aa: CASSFRGTGVNEQFF

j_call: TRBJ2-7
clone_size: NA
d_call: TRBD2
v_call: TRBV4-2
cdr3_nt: TGTGCCAGCAGCCTAGGGACTAGCGGAACCTACGAGCAGTACTTC
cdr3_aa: CASSLGTSGTYEQYF

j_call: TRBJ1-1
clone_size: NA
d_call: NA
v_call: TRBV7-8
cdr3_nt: TGTGCCAGCAGCGTCGGCCAACTCCCCGCTGAAGCTTTCTTT
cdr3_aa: CASSVGQLPAEAFF

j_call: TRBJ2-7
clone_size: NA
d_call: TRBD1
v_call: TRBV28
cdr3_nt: TGTGCCAGCAGACCCACAGGGGCCTACGAGCAGTACTTC
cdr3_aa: CASRPTGAYEQYF

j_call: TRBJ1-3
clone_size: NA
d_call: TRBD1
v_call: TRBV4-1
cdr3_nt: TGCGCCAGCAGCCAAGTCTCCACAGGGGATGGAAACACCATATATTTT
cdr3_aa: CASSQVSTGDGNTIYF

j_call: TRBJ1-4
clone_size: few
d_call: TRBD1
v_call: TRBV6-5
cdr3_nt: TGTGCCAGCAGTTACAGGACAGGGACTAATGAAAAACTGTTTTTT
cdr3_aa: CASSYRTGTNEKLFF

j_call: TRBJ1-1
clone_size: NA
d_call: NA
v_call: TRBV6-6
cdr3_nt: TGTGCCAGCAGTTTCCGTTCCGTGGACACTGAAGCTTTCTTT
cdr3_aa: CASSFRSVDTEAFF

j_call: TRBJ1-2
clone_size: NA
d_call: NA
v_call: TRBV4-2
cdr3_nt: TGTGCCAGCAGCCAAGCCTCGGGGGGTGGCTACACCTTC
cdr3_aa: CASSQASGGGYTF

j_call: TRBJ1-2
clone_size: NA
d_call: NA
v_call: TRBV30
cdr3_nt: TGTGCCTGGAGTGTATTAGGGTCTGGCTACACCTTC
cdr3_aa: CAWSVLGSGYTF

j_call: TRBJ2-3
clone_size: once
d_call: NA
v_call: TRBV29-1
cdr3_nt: TGCAGCGTTGTTAGGGACACAAGCACAGATACGCAGTATTTT
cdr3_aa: CSVVRDTSTDTQYF